The rows below give T cell receptor beta chains drawn from one sample of a study of T cell repertoires and leukemia-associated antigens. TCRdb ran MiXCR on the 5' RACE reads and lists one entry per CDR3 protein. The sample consists of roughly 13,000 distinct CDR3 sequences, over 30% of them appearing once. These TCRs' antigens remain unknown. The sample consisted of CD3+ T cells sorted from blood and cultured. The receptor set was obtained from a female donor in good health. Each CDR3 is given with its conserved first and last residue. D genes are given only for firm matches. Part of the rows lack a size; the others show once, few, many or a class for expanded clones.

size: many; V: TRBV20-1; J: TRBJ2-6; D: NA; CDR3: CSAGRRSGANVLTF; DNA: TGCAGTGCTGGACGGCGCTCTGGGGCCAACGTCCTGACTTTC
size: NA; V: TRBV12-3/TRBV12-4; J: TRBJ2-1; D: TRBD2; CDR3: CASRRTSGQPEQFF; DNA: TGTGCCAGCAGGCGTACTAGCGGTCAGCCCGAGCAGTTCTTC
size: NA; V: TRBV4-1; J: TRBJ2-7; D: TRBD2; CDR3: CASSPLAGGPNERYF; DNA: TGCGCCAGCAGCCCACTAGCGGGAGGGCCAAACGAGCGGTACTTC
size: few; V: TRBV2; J: TRBJ1-2; D: NA; CDR3: CASRESGINYGYTF; DNA: TGTGCCAGCAGAGAGAGCGGAATTAACTATGGCTACACCTTC
size: medium-sized; V: TRBV29-1; J: TRBJ2-1; D: TRBD2; CDR3: CSVDGGRGYNEQFF; DNA: TGCAGCGTTGATGGTGGGAGGGGCTACAATGAGCAGTTCTTC
size: medium-sized; V: TRBV5-1; J: TRBJ1-2; D: TRBD1; CDR3: CASSVGTGGAHYGYTF; DNA: TGCGCCAGCAGCGTCGGGACAGGGGGCGCGCACTATGGCTACACCTTC
size: medium-sized; V: TRBV5-1; J: TRBJ2-7; D: NA; CDR3: CASSLMPGSGGEQYF; DNA: TGCGCCAGCAGCTTGATGCCGGGGTCGGGCGGGGAGCAGTACTTC
size: medium-sized; V: TRBV27; J: TRBJ1-6; D: NA; CDR3: CASSSNRAGAVKQYNSPLHF; DNA: TGTGCCAGCAGTTCCAACAGGGCGGGAGCGGTAAAGCAATATAATTCACCCCTCCACTTT
size: many; V: TRBV5-5; J: TRBJ1-1; D: NA; CDR3: CASTVGSEAFF; DNA: TGTGCCAGCACCGTCGGCTCTGAAGCTTTCTTT
size: NA; V: TRBV20-1; J: TRBJ2-4; D: NA; CDR3: CSARSPGVAKNIQYF; DNA: TGCAGTGCTAGAAGCCCTGGGGTAGCCAAAAACATTCAGTACTTC
size: once; V: TRBV7-2; J: TRBJ2-3; D: NA; CDR3: CASSLDPGSFDTQYF; DNA: TGTGCCAGCAGCTTAGACCCCGGTTCATTCGATACGCAGTATTTT
size: few; V: TRBV20-1; J: TRBJ2-5; D: TRBD2; CDR3: CSASLREGRETQYF; DNA: TGCAGTGCTAGCCTAAGGGAGGGCCGAGAGACCCAGTACTTC
size: NA; V: TRBV30; J: TRBJ2-1; D: NA; CDR3: CAYTPGVPSSYNEQFF; DNA: TGTGCCTACACCCCTGGGGTCCCGAGCTCCTACAATGAGCAGTTCTTC
size: few; V: TRBV7-2; J: TRBJ2-3; D: TRBD2; CDR3: CASSQRGLSTDTQYF; DNA: TGTGCCAGCAGCCAGCGGGGGCTAAGCACAGATACGCAGTATTTT
size: NA; V: TRBV7-2; J: TRBJ2-1; D: TRBD2; CDR3: CASSIGLAGYNGQFF; DNA: TGTGCCAGCAGCATCGGACTAGCGGGGTACAATGGGCAGTTCTTC
size: large; V: TRBV20-1; J: TRBJ2-1; D: NA; CDR3: CSVTEGGEGNEQFF; DNA: TGCAGTGTCACGGAGGGGGGCGAGGGGAATGAGCAGTTCTTC
size: NA; V: TRBV5-1; J: TRBJ2-7; D: TRBD1; CDR3: CACSSETGGEQYF; DNA: TGCGCCTGCAGCTCAGAAACAGGGGGCGAGCAGTACTTC
size: many; V: TRBV18; J: TRBJ2-1; D: NA; CDR3: CASSPPLGGEAYNEQFF; DNA: TGTGCCAGCTCACCACCGTTAGGCGGGGAGGCCTACAATGAGCAGTTCTTC
size: many; V: TRBV12-5; J: TRBJ1-1; D: NA; CDR3: CASGFGRGEAFF; DNA: TGTGCTAGTGGTTTTGGGCGGGGGGAAGCTTTCTTT
size: many; V: TRBV7-3; J: TRBJ2-3; D: NA; CDR3: CASSLTGDSADTQYF; DNA: TGTGCCAGCAGCTTAACGGGGGACTCCGCAGATACGCAGTATTTT
size: NA; V: TRBV7-2; J: TRBJ2-5; D: TRBD2; CDR3: CASSPNPGLAGWETQYF; DNA: TGTGCCAGCAGCCCCAACCCGGGACTAGCGGGGTGGGAGACCCAGTACTTC
size: few; V: TRBV20-1; J: TRBJ2-3; D: TRBD2; CDR3: CSARIAGPTDTQYF; DNA: TGCAGTGCTCGTATAGCGGGACCCACAGATACGCAGTATTTT
size: few; V: TRBV7-9; J: TRBJ2-2; D: TRBD2; CDR3: CASGHTSGRATGELSF; DNA: TGTGCCAGCGGTCATACTAGCGGGAGGGCCACCGGGGAGCTGTCTTTT
size: NA; V: TRBV20-1; J: TRBJ2-1; D: NA; CDR3: CSVDNEQFF; DNA: TGCAGTGTTGATAATGAGCAGTTCTTC
size: many; V: TRBV28; J: TRBJ1-5; D: NA; CDR3: CASSTPPTAHQPQHF; DNA: TGTGCCAGCAGTACTCCACCTACAGCCCATCAGCCCCAGCATTTT
size: NA; V: TRBV7-9; J: TRBJ2-7; D: NA; CDR3: CASSSGTPSYEQYF; DNA: TGTGCCAGCAGCTCCGGGACTCCCTCCTACGAGCAGTACTTC
size: NA; V: TRBV11-3; J: TRBJ2-2; D: TRBD2; CDR3: CASSLVLADTGELFF; DNA: TGTGCCAGCAGCTTAGTGCTAGCGGACACCGGGGAGCTGTTTTTT
size: NA; V: TRBV20-1; J: TRBJ2-5; D: NA; CDR3: CSAGRQAETQYF; DNA: TGCAGTGCTGGGAGACAGGCGGAGACCCAGTACTTC
size: medium-sized; V: TRBV29-1; J: TRBJ1-1; D: NA; CDR3: CSVTRDSPSTEAFF; DNA: TGCAGCGTTACTAGGGACTCCCCTAGCACTGAAGCTTTCTTT
size: NA; V: TRBV5-1; J: TRBJ2-5; D: TRBD2; CDR3: CASSHGLAGGQETQYF; DNA: TGCGCCAGCAGCCATGGACTAGCGGGAGGGCAAGAGACCCAGTACTTC
size: NA; V: TRBV5-1; J: TRBJ2-5; D: TRBD1; CDR3: CASSLGNRGHETQYF; DNA: TGCGCCAGCAGCTTGGGTAACAGGGGCCACGAGACCCAGTACTTC
size: NA; V: TRBV20-1; J: TRBJ2-1; D: TRBD2; CDR3: CSARELAAAYNEQFF; DNA: TGCAGTGCTAGAGAACTAGCGGCCGCCTACAATGAGCAGTTCTTC
size: NA; V: TRBV5-1; J: TRBJ2-7; D: TRBD1; CDR3: CAGSLGQGAGEQYF; DNA: TGCGCCGGCAGCCTTGGACAGGGGGCTGGCGAGCAGTACTTC
size: few; V: TRBV3-1; J: TRBJ2-3; D: TRBD2; CDR3: CASCQDPRDYLKADTQYF; DNA: TGTGCTAGCTGCCAAGACCCACGGGACTACCTTAAGGCAGATACGCAGTATTTT
size: NA; V: TRBV20-1; J: TRBJ1-2; D: NA; CDR3: CSARDLHYGYTF; DNA: TGCAGTGCTAGAGACCTTCACTATGGCTACACCTTC
size: NA; V: TRBV29-1; J: TRBJ2-1; D: NA; CDR3: CSVDGSGWGSYNEQFF; DNA: TGCAGCGTTGATGGTTCAGGGTGGGGCTCCTACAATGAGCAGTTCTTC
size: few; V: TRBV5-1; J: TRBJ2-3; D: TRBD2; CDR3: CASSLGTSGSTDTQYF; DNA: TGCGCCAGCAGCTTGGGGACTAGCGGGAGCACAGATACGCAGTATTTT
size: NA; V: TRBV7-9; J: TRBJ2-3; D: TRBD2; CDR3: CASSLTSGSPTDTQYF; DNA: TGTGCCAGCAGCTTGACTAGCGGAAGCCCCACAGATACGCAGTATTTT
size: NA; V: TRBV5-8; J: TRBJ2-7; D: NA; CDR3: CASRGIGGSYGQYF; DNA: TGTGCCAGCAGGGGGATAGGCGGATCCTACGGGCAGTACTTC
size: NA; V: TRBV4-2; J: TRBJ2-4; D: TRBD2; CDR3: CASSQEGTSGKNIQYF; DNA: TGTGCCAGCAGCCAAGAGGGGACTAGCGGTAAAAACATTCAGTACTTC
size: medium-sized; V: TRBV5-5; J: TRBJ2-5; D: NA; CDR3: CASSLGGQGQTQYF; DNA: TGTGCCAGCAGCTTGGGCGGCCAGGGCCAGACCCAGTACTTC
size: medium-sized; V: TRBV20-1; J: TRBJ1-1; D: NA; CDR3: CRALGGDTEAFF; DNA: TGCAGGGCATTGGGGGGCGACACTGAAGCTTTCTTT
size: NA; V: TRBV5-1; J: TRBJ2-2; D: NA; CDR3: CARVPRAVRTPGSCFF; DNA: NA
size: NA; V: TRBV5-1; J: TRBJ2-1; D: TRBD2; CDR3: CASSWGLAGGSYNEQFF; DNA: TGCGCCAGCAGCTGGGGACTAGCGGGAGGGAGCTACAATGAGCAGTTCTTC
size: NA; V: TRBV20-1; J: TRBJ2-7; D: TRBD1; CDR3: CSAREPGQGNYEQYF; DNA: TGCAGTGCTAGAGAGCCGGGACAGGGGAACTACGAGCAGTACTTC